This entry describes one TCR beta chain. These data belong to a study of CD8 T cells in Susac syndrome. Study summary: Patients with Susac syndrome who were sequenced included more than five with active disease and eight in remission. When blood was collected, patients with Susac syndrome were therapy-naive, were taking corticosteroids, or were receiving intravenous immunoglobulin alone.

This CDR3 is built from 14 residues. Trimming shortened V by 6 bases and J by 6 bases, and 18 bases separated the two germline ends. Reverse transcription used about 0.5 to 1 ug RNA and random hexamers. By means of immunoSEQ multiplex PCR, TCR beta CDR3 spanning 54 Vbeta and 13 Jbeta underwent amplification. TCRdb reanalysed the immunoSEQ multiplex PCR reads using MiXCR and keeps one entry per CDR3 protein. The sample lists 110,000 to 150,000 distinct CDR3 sequences, 90% to 96% seen once, with about 0.08% in the top ten. CD8+ and CD4+ T cells taken from blood had their TCR beta sequenced. The rearrangement uses TRBV12-3 or TRBV12-4 and TRBJ2-7, with D possibly being TRBD1 or TRBD2 (7 bases each). The receptor's source is a human donor with Susac syndrome. Specimen: CD4+ T cells from PBMCs. The CDR3 protein is CASSSIGRGREQYF. CDR3 DNA: TGTGCCAGCAGCTCGATTGGGAGGGGGCGCGAGCAGTACTTC.